The 3 T cell receptor beta chains below all came from one sample that was sequenced in a study of T cells after yellow fever vaccination. TCRdb ran MiXCR on the 5' RACE reads and lists one entry per CDR3 protein. The sample has 100,000 to 150,000 distinct CDR3 sequences; about 7% are singletons. This material consisted of CD4+ T cells sorted from PBMCs, taken 10 days after the first yellow fever vaccination. These receptors were taken from a young man who received the YFV17D yellow fever vaccine.

Ten or more counts support this clonotype. This sequence joins TRBV7-8 and TRBJ2-2; 10 bases fit TRBD1. Germline loops: CDR1 SGHVS, CDR2 FQNEAQ. CDR3 length equals 16 residues. After removal of 5 bases from V and 2 bases from J, the junction contained 5 bases not matched to a gene. The CDR3 here is CASSPTGGGNTGELFF. CDR3 nucleotides: TGTGCCAGCAGCCCGACAGGGGGCGGAAACACCGGGGAGCTGTTTTTT.

This clonotype was counted many times. The chain couples TRBV5-6 to TRBJ2-3; 10 nucleotides align to TRBD1. The CDR3 consists of 15 residues. CDR1 SGHDT and CDR2 YYEEEE come from the germline V gene. Trimming took 4 bases from V and 2 from J; bases not matched to a gene: 4. Here the CDR3 DNA reads TGTGCCAGCAGCCCGGGGACAGGGGCCACAGATACGCAGTATTTT. Protein sequence: CASSPGTGATDTQYF.

The V call is TRBV5-6, the J call TRBJ2-7; 9 bases match TRBD2. Germline CDR1 is SGHDT and CDR2 is YYEEEE. The CDR3 has 15 amino acids. J was trimmed by 6 bases and V by 5 bases; bases with no gene match: 12. The CDR3 sequence is CASSSPRRGGLEQYV. CDR3 coding DNA: TGTGCCAGCAGTTCACCGAGGCGGGGGGGCCTCGAGCAGTACGTC.